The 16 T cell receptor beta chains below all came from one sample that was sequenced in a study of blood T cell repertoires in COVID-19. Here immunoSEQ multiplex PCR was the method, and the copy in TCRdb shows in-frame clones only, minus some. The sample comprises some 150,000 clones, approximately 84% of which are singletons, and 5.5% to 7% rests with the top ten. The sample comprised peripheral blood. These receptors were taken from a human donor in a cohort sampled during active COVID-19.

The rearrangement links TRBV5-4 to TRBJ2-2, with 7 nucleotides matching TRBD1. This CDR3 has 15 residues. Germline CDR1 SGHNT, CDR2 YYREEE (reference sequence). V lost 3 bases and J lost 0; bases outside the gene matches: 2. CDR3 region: CASSSGQSNTGELFF. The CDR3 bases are TGTGCCAGCAGCTCGGGACAGTCGAACACCGGGGAGCTGTTTTTT.

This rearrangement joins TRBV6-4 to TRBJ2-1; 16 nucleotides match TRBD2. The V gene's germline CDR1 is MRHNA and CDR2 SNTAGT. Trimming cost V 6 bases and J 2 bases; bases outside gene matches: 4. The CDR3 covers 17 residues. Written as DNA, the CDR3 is TGTGCCAGCAGCCCCGGGACTAGCGGGGGGGCCTACAATGAGCAGTTCTTC. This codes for CASSPGTSGGAYNEQFF.

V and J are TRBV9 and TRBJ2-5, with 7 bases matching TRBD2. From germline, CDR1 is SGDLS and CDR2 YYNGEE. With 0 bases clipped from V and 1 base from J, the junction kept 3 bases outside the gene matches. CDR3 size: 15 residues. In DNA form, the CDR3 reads TGTGCCAGCAGCGTAGCGGGGGGAACCCAAGAGACCCAGTACTTC. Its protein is CASSVAGGTQETQYF.

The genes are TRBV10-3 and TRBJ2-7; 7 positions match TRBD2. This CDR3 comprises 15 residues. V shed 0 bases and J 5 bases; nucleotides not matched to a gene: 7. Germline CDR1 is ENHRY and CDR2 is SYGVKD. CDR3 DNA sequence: TGTGCCATCAGTGAGTCGATAGGGCTAGCGGACGAGCAGTACTTC. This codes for CAISESIGLADEQYF.

In DNA form, the CDR3 reads TGTGCCAGCAGCCCACCACCCCAGGGGAGGGAAGAGACCCAGTACTTC. The encoded protein is CASSPPPQGREETQYF. The genes are TRBV5-4 and TRBJ2-5; perhaps TRBD2 as D (7 bases). Germline V gene data show CDR1 as SGHNT and CDR2 as YYREEE (reference sequence). Between the trimmed V and J ends, which lost 4 bases and 3 bases, there was a span of 19 bases. The CDR3 runs 16 residues.

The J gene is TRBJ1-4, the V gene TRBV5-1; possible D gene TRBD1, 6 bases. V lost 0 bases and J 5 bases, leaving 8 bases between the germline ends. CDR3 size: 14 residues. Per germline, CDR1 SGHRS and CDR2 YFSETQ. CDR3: CASSLDRANEKLFF. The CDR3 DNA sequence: TGCGCCAGCAGCTTGGACAGGGCGAATGAAAAACTGTTTTTT.

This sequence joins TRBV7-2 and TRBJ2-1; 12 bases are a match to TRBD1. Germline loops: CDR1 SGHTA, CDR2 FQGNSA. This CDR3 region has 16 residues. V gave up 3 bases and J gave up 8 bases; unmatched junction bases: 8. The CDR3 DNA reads TGTGCCAGCAGCTTCCTCCCGGGACAGGGGGCGGATGAGCAGTTCTTC. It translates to CASSFLPGQGADEQFF.

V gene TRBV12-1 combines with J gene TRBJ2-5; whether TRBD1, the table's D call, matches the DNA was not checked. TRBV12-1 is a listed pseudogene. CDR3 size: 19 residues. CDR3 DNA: TGTGCCAGCAGCTTTCGCCCTCTAACCCGTCTAACAGGGGAAGAGACCCAGTACTTC. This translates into CASSFRPLTRLTGEETQYF.

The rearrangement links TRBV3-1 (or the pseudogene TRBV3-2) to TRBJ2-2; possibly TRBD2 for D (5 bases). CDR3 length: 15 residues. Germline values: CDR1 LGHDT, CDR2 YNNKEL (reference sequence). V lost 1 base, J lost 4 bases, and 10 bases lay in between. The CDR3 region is CASSQVPGVTGELFF. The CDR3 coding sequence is TGTGCCAGCAGCCAAGTTCCCGGGGTCACCGGGGAGCTGTTTTTT.

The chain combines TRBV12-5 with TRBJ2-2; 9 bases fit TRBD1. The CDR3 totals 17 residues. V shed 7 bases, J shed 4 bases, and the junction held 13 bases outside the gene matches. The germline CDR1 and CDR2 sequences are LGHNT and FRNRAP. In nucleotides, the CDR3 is TGTGCTAGTGTTTACATAACAGGGGGCGGTTTCACCGGGGAGCTGTTTTTT. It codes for CASVYITGGGFTGELFF.

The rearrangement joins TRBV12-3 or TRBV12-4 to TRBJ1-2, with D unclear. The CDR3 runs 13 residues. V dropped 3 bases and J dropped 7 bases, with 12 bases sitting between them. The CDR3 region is CASSFSQIGGYTF. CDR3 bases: TGTGCCAGCAGTTTTAGTCAAATTGGTGGCTACACCTTC.

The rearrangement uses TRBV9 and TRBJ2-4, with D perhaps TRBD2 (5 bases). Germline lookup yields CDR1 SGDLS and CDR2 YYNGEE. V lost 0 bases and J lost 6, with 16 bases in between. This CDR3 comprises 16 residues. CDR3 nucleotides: TGTGCCAGCAGCGTAGCGATGGACTGGCCGAGAAACATTCAGTACTTC. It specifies CASSVAMDWPRNIQYF.

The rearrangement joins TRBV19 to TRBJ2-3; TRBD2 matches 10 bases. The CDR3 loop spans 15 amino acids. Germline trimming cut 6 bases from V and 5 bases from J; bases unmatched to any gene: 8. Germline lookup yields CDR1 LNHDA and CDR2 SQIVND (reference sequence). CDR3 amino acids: CASRESGGALDTQYF. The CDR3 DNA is TGTGCCAGTAGAGAAAGCGGGGGGGCGTTAGATACGCAGTATTTT.

The CDR3 region is CASRRTGGKAEAFF. In DNA, the CDR3 is TGTGCCAGCAGGAGGACAGGGGGAAAGGCTGAAGCTTTCTTT. The J gene is TRBJ1-1, the V gene TRBV6-5, with 10 bases aligning to TRBD1. This CDR3 comprises 14 residues. V was clipped by 6 bases and J by 6 bases; unmatched bases: 7. Germline CDR1 is MNHEY and CDR2 is SVGAGI.

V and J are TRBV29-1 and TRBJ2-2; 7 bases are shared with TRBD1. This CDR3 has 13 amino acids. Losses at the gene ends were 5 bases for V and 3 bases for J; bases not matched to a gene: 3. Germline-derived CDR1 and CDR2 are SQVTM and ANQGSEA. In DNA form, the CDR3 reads TGCAGCGTTTCGACAGGGTACACCGGGGAGCTGTTTTTT. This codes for CSVSTGYTGELFF.

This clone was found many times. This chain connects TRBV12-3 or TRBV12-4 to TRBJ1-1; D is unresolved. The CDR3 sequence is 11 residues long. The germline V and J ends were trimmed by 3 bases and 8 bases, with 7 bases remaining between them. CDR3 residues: CASSFGEEAFF. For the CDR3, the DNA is TGTGCCAGCAGTTTTGGGGAGGAAGCTTTCTTT.